The 18 T cell receptor beta chains listed next were all sequenced from one sample in a study of T cell repertoires in cytomegalovirus infection. In TCRdb, the reads were re-called with MiXCR into one record per CDR3 protein. This table holds around 290,000 distinct CDR3 sequences, under 30% found once. The sequencing sample was made of PBMCs. These TCRs come from a human donor in good health (CMV status not recorded). Some clones in this sample may be carry-over from other donors' samples.

This clonotype has ten or more counts. The J gene is TRBJ2-1, the V gene TRBV11-2, with D unclear. V was trimmed by 5 bases and J by 0 bases, leaving 11 bases between them. This CDR3 spans 15 amino acids. Germline CDR1 SGHAT, CDR2 FQNNGV. The CDR3 reads CASSPTVGSYNEQFF. CDR3 DNA: TGTGCCAGCAGCCCCACCGTCGGCTCCTACAATGAGCAGTTCTTC.

The chain has TRBV27 and TRBJ1-6; D gene unclear. The CDR3 has 13 residues. Germline CDR1 and CDR2: MNHEY and SMNVEV (reference sequence). V was pared by 5 bases and J by 6 bases, with 8 bases between. The CDR3, as DNA: TGTGCCAGCAGTCTGATGGTTAATTCACCCCTCCACTTT. Its translation: CASSLMVNSPLHF.

This rearrangement joins TRBV29-1 to TRBJ2-1; 7 bases match TRBD1. Germline trimming cut 6 bases from V and 10 bases from J; bases unmatched to any gene: 9. CDR3 size: 12 residues. Germline V gives CDR1 SQVTM, CDR2 ANQGSEA. CDR3 coding DNA: TGCAGCGTCCAAACAGGGGTCGACGAGCAGTTCTTC. It codes for CSVQTGVDEQFF.

Points on this clonotype: Possible read error: a much larger clone is one base away. The chain couples TRBV28 to TRBJ2-4, with 10 bases lining up with TRBD2. V shed 11 bases and J 2 bases; nucleotides not matched to a gene: 15. Germline values: CDR1 MDHEN, CDR2 SYDVKM. The CDR3 sequence is 17 residues long. The CDR3 here is CAGTGGAGGRSKNIQYF. The DNA of the CDR3 is TGTGCCGGCACGGGGGGAGCGGGAGGGCGTTCCAAAAACATTCAGTACTTC.

Note on this clonotype: The germline gene is not matched at one end of the junction; a read error may be the cause. The genes are TRBV20-1 and TRBJ1-1; TRBD1 is a possible D gene (6 bases). The germline V gene encodes CDR1 DFQATT and CDR2 SNEGSKA (reference sequence). This CDR3 contains 14 residues. The CDR3 sequence: CSARDELGDTGAFF. Here the CDR3 DNA reads TGCAGTGCTAGAGATGAGTTAGGGGACACTGGAGCTTTCTTT.

This clonotype came up many times. The chain combines TRBV7-2 with TRBJ2-7; D may be TRBD1 (6 bases). Trimming removed 2 bases at V and 2 bases at J, with 7 bases between. Germline V CDR1 and CDR2: SGHTA, FQGNSA. This CDR3 has 13 amino acids. The CDR3 spells CASSLQGTYEQYF. In nucleotides, the CDR3 is TGTGCCAGCAGCTTACAGGGGACCTACGAGCAGTACTTC.

This clonotype has a count of ten or more. V gene TRBV7-8 combines with J gene TRBJ1-1; D uncertain. The V gene's germline CDR1 is SGHVS and CDR2 FQNEAQ. Deletions cut 4 bases from V and 8 bases from J, with 26 bases between. The CDR3 is 17 amino acids. The chain's CDR3 is CASSSTGLGGLVGEAFF. The CDR3, as DNA: TGTGCCAGCAGCTCGACGGGTTTGGGAGGGCTAGTGGGCGAAGCTTTCTTT.

The table lists this clonotype with many counts. The V call is TRBV19, the J call TRBJ1-1, with D maybe TRBD1 (6 bases). Per germline, CDR1 LNHDA and CDR2 SQIVND (reference sequence). V lost 6 bases and J 4 bases, leaving 15 bases between the germline ends. The CDR3 has 14 residues. For the CDR3, the DNA is TGTGCCAGTAGCCCACAGGGATCTGTCACTGAAGCTTTCTTT. Translated, it gives CASSPQGSVTEAFF.

This rearrangement joins TRBV28 to TRBJ2-1, with 7 bases aligning to TRBD2. The germline gives CDR1 MDHEN, CDR2 SYDVKM. The CDR3 totals 12 residues. After removal of 5 bases from V and 14 bases from J, the junction contained 9 bases not matched to a gene. The CDR3 here is CASSPLEREEFF. CDR3 bases: TGTGCCAGCAGTCCACTAGAACGGGAGGAGTTCTTC.

This clonotype has a handful of counts. This rearrangement joins TRBV7-2 to TRBJ1-2, with D possibly being TRBD1 (5 bases). Per germline, CDR1 SGHTA and CDR2 FQGNSA. V was clipped by 2 bases and J by 1 base, with 11 bases between them. The CDR3 loop spans 15 amino acids. The CDR3 loop reads CASSLSPGHNYGYTF. The DNA for the CDR3 is TGTGCCAGCAGCTTATCGCCAGGGCATAACTATGGCTACACCTTC.

This clonotype was recorded a few times. The chain carries TRBV25-1 and TRBJ2-3; D is tentatively TRBD1 or TRBD2 (5 bases each). The CDR3 consists of 15 residues. Germline V gene data show CDR1 as MGHDK and CDR2 as SYGVNS. V lost 6 bases and J lost 2, with 15 bases in between. CDR3 protein: CASSRDVRFTDTQYF. The CDR3 region has the DNA TGTGCCAGCAGCCGGGACGTACGATTCACAGATACGCAGTATTTT. Drawing the rest from reference TRBV25-1 and TRBJ2-3, the complete variable domain is EADIYQTPRYLVIGTGKKITLECSQTMGHDKMYWYQQDPGMELHLIHYSYGVNSTEKGDLSSESTVSRIRTEHFPLTLESARPSHTSQYLCASSRDVRFTDTQYFGPGTRLTVL.

The DNA for the CDR3 is TGTGCCAGCAGTGATGGGCGGACCACCGTCTCCTACAATGAGCAGTTCTTC. As protein: CASSDGRTTVSYNEQFF. V gene TRBV25-1 combines with J gene TRBJ2-1; no definite D call. From germline, CDR1 is MGHDK and CDR2 SYGVNS. Trimming left V 3 bases short and J 0 bases short, with 15 bases between. CDR3 length: 17 amino acids.

This clonotype was observed a few times. The chain employs TRBV28 and TRBJ1-1, with D tentatively TRBD1 (5 bases). There are 15 residues in the CDR3. Germline V CDR1 and CDR2: MDHEN, SYDVKM. The ends were cut back, 7 bases at V and 1 base at J, with 16 bases in the middle. CDR3 nucleotides: TGTGCCAGCACTCCAGGGTCGGGGTGGAACACTGAAGCTTTCTTT. Amino acids: CASTPGSGWNTEAFF.

About this clonotype itself: A much larger clone is a single base away; this may be a read error. This chain connects TRBV10-3 to TRBJ2-6; D might be TRBD1 or TRBD2, each matching 5 bases. The CDR3 is made up of 14 amino acids. Germline CDR1 reads ENHRY; CDR2 reads SYGVKD. The CDR3 sequence: CGLSSGRGANVLTF. DNA of the CDR3: TGTGGCCTCTCCTCAGGGAGAGGGGCCAACGTCCTGACTTTC.

The rearrangement links TRBV12-3 or TRBV12-4 to TRBJ1-6, with a possible D match to TRBD1 (6 bases). The CDR3 consists of 17 residues. V lost 4 bases, J lost 0 bases, and 13 bases lay in between. The CDR3 sequence: CASSSYRESSYNSPLHF. For the CDR3, the DNA is TGTGCCAGCAGTTCCTACAGGGAGAGCTCCTATAATTCACCCCTCCACTTT.

The CDR3, as DNA: TGTGCCAGCAGCCCTAGGAAGGCCCCCTTATATGGCTACACCTTC. It is translated as CASSPRKAPLYGYTF. This chain links TRBV7-3 with TRBJ1-2; no clear D. The CDR3 has 15 amino acids. The ends were cut back, 5 bases at V and 5 bases at J, with 18 bases in the middle. Germline lookup yields CDR1 SGHTA and CDR2 FQGTGA.

This clonotype was found many times. CDR3 nucleotides: TGTGCCAGCAGCTTGAATTGGCTAGCGGGGGGAGATACGCAGTATTTT. Translating gives CASSLNWLAGGDTQYF. The rearrangement joins TRBV7-2 to TRBJ2-3; 11 bases map to TRBD2. This CDR3 spans 16 amino acids. Germline loops: CDR1 SGHTA, CDR2 FQGNSA. With V trimmed by 3 bases and J by 5 bases, 7 bases remained unmatched.

The table lists this clonotype with a few counts. The chain carries TRBV24-1 and TRBJ2-3; 11 bases agree with TRBD2. With 3 bases clipped from V and 1 base from J, the junction kept 5 bases outside the gene matches. The CDR3 sequence is 17 residues long. Germline V gives CDR1 KGHDR, CDR2 SFDVKD. CDR3 amino acids: CATSDAGTSGRTDTQYF. The CDR3, as DNA: TGTGCCACCAGTGATGCCGGGACTAGCGGCCGCACAGATACGCAGTATTTT.